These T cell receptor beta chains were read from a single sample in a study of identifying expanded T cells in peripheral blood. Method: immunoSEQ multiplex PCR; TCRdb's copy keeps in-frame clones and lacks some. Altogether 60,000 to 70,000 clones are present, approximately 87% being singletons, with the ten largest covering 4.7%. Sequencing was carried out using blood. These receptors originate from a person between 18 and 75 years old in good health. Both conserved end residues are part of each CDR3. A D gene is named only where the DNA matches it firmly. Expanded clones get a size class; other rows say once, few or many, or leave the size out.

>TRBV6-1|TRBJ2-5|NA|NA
CASRPSETQYF
TGTGCCAGCAGGCCCTCGGAGACCCAGTACTTC
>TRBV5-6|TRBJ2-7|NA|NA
CASSLTEAWGYEQYF
TGTGCCAGCAGCCTGACGGAGGCCTGGGGCTACGAGCAGTACTTC
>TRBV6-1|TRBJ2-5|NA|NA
CASSGGQGIETQYF
TGTGCCAGCAGTGGTGGGCAGGGGATAGAGACCCAGTACTTC
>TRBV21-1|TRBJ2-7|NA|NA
CASTTSGKYKQYF
TGTGCCAGCACGACTAGCGGAAAATATAAGCAGTACTTC
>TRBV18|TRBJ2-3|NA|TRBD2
CATQASGLTDTQYF
TGTGCCACACAGGCTAGCGGGCTCACAGATACGCAGTATTTT
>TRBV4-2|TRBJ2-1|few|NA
CASSQGPGSSYNEQFF
TGTGCCAGCAGCCAAGGTCCCGGGAGCTCCTACAATGAGCAGTTCTTC
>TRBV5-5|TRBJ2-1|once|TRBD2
CASSPASGRRNEQFF
TGTGCCAGCAGCCCGGCTAGCGGGAGACGAAATGAGCAGTTCTTC
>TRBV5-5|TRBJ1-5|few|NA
CASSLDLSNQPQHF
TGTGCCAGCAGCTTGGACCTTAGCAATCAGCCCCAGCATTTT
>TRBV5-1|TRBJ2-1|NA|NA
CASSLVLGAEGNEQFF
TGCGCCAGCAGCCTAGTCTTGGGGGCGGAGGGCAATGAGCAGTTCTTC
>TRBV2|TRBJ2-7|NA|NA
CASSEPRYEQYF
TGTGCCAGCAGTGAGCCCCGCTACGAGCAGTACTTC
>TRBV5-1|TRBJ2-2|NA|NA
CASSRRGPGPGELFF
TGCGCCAGCAGCCGCAGAGGCCCTGGACCCGGGGAGCTGTTTTTT
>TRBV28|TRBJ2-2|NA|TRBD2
CASSFSGGVTGELFF
TGTGCCAGCAGTTTTAGCGGGGGCGTCACCGGGGAGCTGTTTTTT
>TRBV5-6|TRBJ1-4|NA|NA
CASSGFGDLPREKLFF
TGTGCCAGCAGCGGCTTCGGGGACCTTCCAAGGGAAAAACTGTTTTTT
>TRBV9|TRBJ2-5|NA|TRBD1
CASSDGTGGFEGETQYF
TGTGCCAGCAGTGACGGGACAGGGGGCTTTGAGGGAGAGACCCAGTACTTC
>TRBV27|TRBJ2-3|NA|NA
CASSSVTDTQYF
TGTGCCAGCAGTTCGGTCACAGATACGCAGTATTTT
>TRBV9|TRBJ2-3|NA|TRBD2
CASSVELAGFTDTQYF
TGTGCCAGCAGCGTAGAACTAGCGGGATTCACAGATACGCAGTATTTT
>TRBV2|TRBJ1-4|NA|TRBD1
CASSGFGTANEKLFF
TGTGCCAGCTCTGGTTTTGGGACAGCCAATGAAAAACTGTTTTTT
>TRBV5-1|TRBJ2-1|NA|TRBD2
CASSLASAGGPNEQFF
TGCGCCAGCAGCTTGGCCTCAGCGGGGGGGCCCAATGAGCAGTTCTTC
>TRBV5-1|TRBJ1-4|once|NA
CASSLARDGKLFF
TGCGCCAGCAGCTTGGCCAGGGATGGAAAACTGTTTTTT
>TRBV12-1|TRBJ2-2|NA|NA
CASSTTASNTGELFF
TGTGCCAGCAGCACCACAGCTTCGAACACCGGGGAGCTGTTTTTT
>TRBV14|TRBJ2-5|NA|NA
CASSPLRPQETQYF
TGTGCCAGCAGCCCCCTCCGGCCACAAGAGACCCAGTACTTC
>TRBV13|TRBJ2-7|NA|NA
CASSSQLGASYEQYF
TGTGCCAGCAGCTCTCAGTTGGGGGCGTCCTACGAGCAGTACTTC
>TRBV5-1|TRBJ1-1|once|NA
CASSLAGVSTEAFF
TGCGCCAGCAGCTTGGCAGGGGTGAGCACTGAAGCTTTCTTT
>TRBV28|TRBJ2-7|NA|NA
CASSLYYEQYF
TGTGCCAGCAGTTTATATTACGAGCAGTACTTC
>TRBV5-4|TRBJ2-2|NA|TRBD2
CASSLGTSGRAGELFF
TGTGCCAGCAGCCTAGGGACTAGCGGGAGGGCCGGGGAGCTGTTTTTT
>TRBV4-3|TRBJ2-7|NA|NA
CASSQDLRGGYEQYF
TGCGCCAGCAGCCAAGATCTACGGGGCGGCTACGAGCAGTACTTC
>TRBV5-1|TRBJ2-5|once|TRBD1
CASSLDRAQETQYF
TGCGCCAGCAGCCTCGACAGGGCCCAAGAGACCCAGTACTTC
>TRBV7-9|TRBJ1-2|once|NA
CASSFNRNGYTF
TGTGCCAGCAGCTTTAACAGAAATGGCTACACCTTC
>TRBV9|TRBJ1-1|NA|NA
CASSPPGTEAFF
TGTGCCAGCAGCCCACCGGGGACTGAAGCTTTCTTT
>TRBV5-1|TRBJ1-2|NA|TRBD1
CASTEQGPNYGYTF
TGCGCCAGCACGGAACAGGGGCCTAACTATGGCTACACCTTC
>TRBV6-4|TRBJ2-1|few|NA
CASSPGESSYNEQFF
TGTGCCAGCAGTCCCGGGGAGAGCTCCTACAATGAGCAGTTCTTC
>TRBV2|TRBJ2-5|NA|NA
CASSHSYRAIRPETQYF
TGTGCCAGCAGTCACAGTTACCGGGCCATTAGGCCAGAGACCCAGTACTTC
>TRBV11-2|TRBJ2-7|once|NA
CASSLTLGAAGYEQYF
TGTGCCAGCAGCTTAACCCTCGGTGCGGCCGGCTACGAGCAGTACTTC
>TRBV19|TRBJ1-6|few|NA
CASSIDSEDSPLHF
TGTGCCAGTAGTATTGACAGCGAGGATTCACCCCTCCACTTT
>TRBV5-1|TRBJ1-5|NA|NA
CASSESRNQPQHF
TGCGCCAGCTCTGAGAGCCGCAATCAGCCCCAGCATTTT
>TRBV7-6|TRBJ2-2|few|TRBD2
CASSLATSGNTGELFF
TGTGCCAGCAGCTTAGCGACTAGCGGGAACACCGGGGAGCTGTTTTTT
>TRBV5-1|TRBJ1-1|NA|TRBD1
CASSLGQGVNTEAFF
TGCGCCAGCAGCTTGGGACAGGGGGTGAACACTGAAGCTTTCTTT
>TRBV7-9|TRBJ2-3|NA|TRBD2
CASRLAGIGTDTQYF
TGTGCCAGCCGCCTAGCGGGAATAGGAACAGATACGCAGTATTTT
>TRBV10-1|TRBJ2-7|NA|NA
CASSGGRIPYEQYF
TGCGCCAGCAGTGGGGGACGGATACCCTACGAGCAGTACTTC
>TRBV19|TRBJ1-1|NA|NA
CASSIRIMNTEAFF
TGTGCCAGTAGTATTCGGATTATGAACACTGAAGCTTTCTTT
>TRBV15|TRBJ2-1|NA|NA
CATSRDETVEQFF
TGTGCCACCAGCAGAGATGAGACTGTGGAGCAGTTCTTC
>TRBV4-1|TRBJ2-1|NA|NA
CASSQGRGQYNEQFF
TGCGCCAGCAGCCAAGGGCGGGGGCAGTACAATGAGCAGTTCTTC
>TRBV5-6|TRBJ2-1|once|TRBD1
CASSSDRARSYEQFF
TGTGCCAGCAGCTCGGACAGGGCGAGGAGCTATGAGCAGTTCTTC
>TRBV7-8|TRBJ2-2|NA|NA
CASTLGGYANTGELFF
TGTGCCAGCACCCTCGGGGGATACGCGAACACCGGGGAGCTGTTTTTT
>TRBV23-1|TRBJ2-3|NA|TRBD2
CASSRAGGGTDTQYF
TGCGCCAGCAGTCGCGCGGGGGGTGGCACAGATACGCAGTATTTT
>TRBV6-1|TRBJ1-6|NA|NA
CASRSAAEGTLHF
TGTGCCAGCAGATCCGCGGCGGAGGGTACCCTCCACTTT
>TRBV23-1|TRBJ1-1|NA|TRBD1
CATNRGEAFF
TGCGCCACCAACAGGGGTGAAGCTTTCTTT
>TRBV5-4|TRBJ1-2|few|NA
CASSLQSGYGYTF
TGTGCCAGCAGCTTGCAATCGGGTTATGGCTACACCTTC
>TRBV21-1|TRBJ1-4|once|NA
CASSKLPGQGNEKLFF
TGTGCCAGCAGCAAATTACCGGGACAGGGGAATGAAAAACTGTTTTTT
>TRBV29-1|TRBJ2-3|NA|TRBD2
CSVDGGRDTDTQYF
TGCAGCGTTGATGGCGGGAGAGACACAGATACGCAGTATTTT
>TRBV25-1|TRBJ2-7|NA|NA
CASSESTYEQYF
TGTGCCAGCAGTGAATCGACGTACGAGCAGTACTTC
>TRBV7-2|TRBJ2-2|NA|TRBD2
CASSLPRGLAGANTGELFF
TGTGCCAGCAGCTTACCCAGGGGACTAGCGGGGGCGAACACCGGGGAGCTGTTTTTT
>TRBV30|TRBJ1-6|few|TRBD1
CACPHGTGRNSPLHF
TGTGCCTGCCCCCACGGGACAGGCCGAAATTCACCCCTCCACTTT
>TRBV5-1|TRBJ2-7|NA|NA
CADLIQGATYEQYF
TGCGCAGACCTGATTCAGGGCGCCACCTACGAGCAGTACTTC
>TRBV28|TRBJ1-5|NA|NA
CASSWGTSSNQPQHF
TGTGCCAGCAGCTGGGGGACGAGTAGCAATCAGCCCCAGCATTTT